The 10 T cell receptor beta chains presented below share a single source sample, sequenced in a study of T-cell memory formation after mild COVID-19. TCRdb redid the calling of the 5' RACE reads with MiXCR, one entry per CDR3 protein. The sample includes about 540,000 distinct CDR3 sequences, around 20% seen only once; the top ten take under 15%. Sequencing was done on a sample of PBMCs or a T cell subset sorted from them (not recorded which). The receptors shown here come from an adult woman who had mild COVID-19 (a few samples of this study predate the infection). Cell type and time point are not known.

In this sample, this clonotype turned up a few times. The J gene is TRBJ1-4, the V gene TRBV5-5, with TRBD1 as a possible D gene (6 bases). V lost 2 bases to trimming and J lost 0 bases, with 11 bases between them. This CDR3 comprises 16 residues. Germline CDR1 SGHKS, CDR2 YYEKEE (reference sequence). CDR3 sequence (DNA): TGTGCCAGCAGCTTAGGACAGTCTTCAACTAATGAAAAACTGTTTTTT. It is translated as CASSLGQSSTNEKLFF.

There are a few counts of this clonotype. The rearrangement links TRBV6-5 to TRBJ2-1; D is possibly TRBD2 (5 bases). Germline CDR1 is MNHEY and CDR2 is SVGAGI. The CDR3 is 17 residues long. Trimming took 5 bases from V and 1 from J, leaving 18 bases between them. The CDR3 loop reads CASSPGLGGGSYNEQFF. DNA for the CDR3: TGTGCCAGCAGTCCTGGGCTCGGCGGCGGGTCCTACAATGAGCAGTTCTTC.

This clonotype was counted a few times. The J gene is TRBJ1-5, the V gene TRBV5-5; D call uncertain. The CDR3 runs to 15 residues. Germline V CDR1 and CDR2: SGHKS, YYEKEE (reference sequence). Trimming pared 2 bases from V and 8 bases from J, leaving 17 bases between. The CDR3, as DNA: TGTGCCAGCAGCTTCCGCCGGAGCCGGCCTGAGCCCCAGCATTTT. The encoded protein is CASSFRRSRPEPQHF.

This clonotype appeared a few times. This chain joins TRBV5-1 and TRBJ1-2; 9 nucleotides agree with TRBD1. This CDR3 is 18 amino acids long. Unmatched junction bases numbered 12, after V lost 3 bases and J lost 0 bases. Germline CDR1 and CDR2: SGHRS and YFSETQ. In DNA form, the CDR3 reads TGCGCCAGCAGCTCTTACGGGGGACAGGGTCAAGCTAACTATGGCTACACCTTC. Residues: CASSSYGGQGQANYGYTF.

The gene calls are TRBV20-1 and TRBJ2-7; 7 bases agree with TRBD1. J lost 4 bases, V lost 5 bases, and 14 bases had no gene match. The CDR3 extends over 15 amino acids. Germline V gene lookup returns CDR1 DFQATT and CDR2 SNEGSKA (reference sequence). CDR3 sequence (DNA): TGCAGTGCTTCCCTCCACGGACAGGTGGGGTACGAGCAGTACTTC. This codes for CSASLHGQVGYEQYF.

As to this clonotype: Compared with germline, one end of the junction differs, possibly owing to a read error. CDR3 sequence (DNA): TGTGCTAGCAGCTTAGATGAAGTCCCTGGAAACACCATATATTTT. As protein: CASSLDEVPGNTIYF. The gene calls are TRBV7-7 and TRBJ1-3; no firm D call. There are 15 residues in the CDR3. CDR1 is SSHAT, CDR2 FNYEAQ, per germline (reference sequence).

The J gene is TRBJ1-5, the V gene TRBV20-1; unclear D gene. This CDR3 is built from 14 residues. Trimming took off 7 bases at V and 0 bases at J, with 13 bases between the two ends. The germline V gene encodes CDR1 DFQATT and CDR2 SNEGSKA (reference sequence). The CDR3 sequence is CSVVGTDSNQPQHF. The CDR3 DNA is TGCAGTGTTGTCGGAACAGATAGCAATCAGCCCCAGCATTTT.

This chain links TRBV5-1 with TRBJ2-3, with 7 bases identical to TRBD1. Germline-derived CDR1 and CDR2 are SGHRS and YFSETQ. V was pared by 4 bases and J by 0 bases, with 5 bases of the junction left unmatched. The length of the CDR3 is 15 residues. As DNA, the CDR3 is TGCGCCAGCAGCCCGGGACAGCCTAGCACAGATACGCAGTATTTT. This sequence encodes CASSPGQPSTDTQYF.

A few counts support this clonotype. The chain carries TRBV14 and TRBJ2-5; 8 nucleotides line up with TRBD1. J lost 4 bases, V lost 1 base, and 5 bases had no gene match. Per germline, CDR1 SGHDN and CDR2 FVKESK. The CDR3 covers 15 residues. CDR3 nucleotide sequence: TGTGCCAGCAGCCAAGTATCAGGGGGCGCAGAGACCCAGTACTTC. This translates into CASSQVSGGAETQYF.

This clonotype was seen repeatedly, ten times or more. V is TRBV29-1 and J is TRBJ2-7, with TRBD2 matching over 7 bases. The CDR3 runs to 14 residues. Germline V CDR1 and CDR2: SQVTM, ANQGSEA. V was pared by 1 base and J by 3 bases, with 6 bases of the junction left unmatched. The CDR3 DNA is TGCAGCGTTGAAGGGGAGGGGTTAGGCTACGAGCAGTACTTC. The encoded protein is CSVEGEGLGYEQYF.